The 14 T cell receptor beta chains given below trace back to one sample, sequenced in a study of long-term antiretroviral therapy in people with HIV (dated by TCRdb to the early 2020s). The immunoSEQ hsTCRB v3.0 assay was used at survey level resolution to sequence the TRB variable region. TCRdb provides this immuneACCESS table in a form limited to in-frame rearrangements. Some clones are lacking; in checked studies, under half of them reflect an unresolved V gene, and why the rest are absent is not known. The sample table holds about 24,000 clones, of which 65% to 90% were seen once. Jointly, the top ten make up roughly 2.4% of the sample. Sequenced here: unsorted PBMCs, sampled 3 years after starting antiretroviral therapy. All receptors come from a man aged 50 to 59 with HIV.

This clone showed up just a few times. The rearrangement links TRBV18 to TRBJ1-2, with no clear D. Trimming shortened V by 0 bases and J by 3 bases, and 11 bases separated the two germline ends. Germline CDR1 is KGHSH and CDR2 is LQKENI. This CDR3 region has 15 residues. The CDR3 reads CASSPPGLGHYGYTF. CDR3 sequence (DNA): TGTGCCAGCTCACCACCTGGACTTGGACACTATGGCTACACCTTC.

This clone was counted a single time. The gene calls are TRBV28 and TRBJ1-1, with D perhaps matching TRBD1 (5 bases). This CDR3 has 15 amino acids. Germline V gives CDR1 MDHEN, CDR2 SYDVKM. Trimming stripped 6 bases from V and 5 bases from J, with 19 bases between. CDR3 in DNA: TGTGCCAGCAGCTCCCCGTGGAGGGGCGGAACTGAAGCTTTCTTT. Translated: CASSSPWRGGTEAFF.

This sequence joins TRBV6-4 and TRBJ1-2; D may be TRBD1 (5 bases). Germline values: CDR1 MRHNA, CDR2 SNTAGT. The CDR3 runs to 15 residues. Trimming pared 1 base from V and 1 base from J, leaving 10 bases between. This CDR3 reads CASSDWGDGNYGYTF. CDR3 in DNA: TGTGCCAGCAGTGACTGGGGCGACGGTAACTATGGCTACACCTTC.

The V and J genes are TRBV5-5 and TRBJ1-2, with a tentative D call TRBD1 (6 bases). The V end was cut by 5 bases, the J end by 2 bases, with 10 bases between. CDR1 and CDR2 from the germline V gene are SGHKS and YYEKEE (reference sequence). This CDR3 has 13 amino acids. The CDR3: CASSSTGNYGYTF. In DNA form, the CDR3 reads TGTGCCAGCAGTTCCACAGGGAACTATGGCTACACCTTC.

The chain has TRBV7-9 and TRBJ1-3; D is undetermined. The CDR3 has 12 residues. CDR1 is SEHNR, CDR2 FQNEAQ, per germline (reference sequence). Between the trimmed V and J ends, which lost 5 bases and 1 base, there was a span of 3 bases. The DNA of the CDR3 is TGTGCCAGCAGCCTATCTGGAAACACCATATATTTT. Residues: CASSLSGNTIYF.

This chain links TRBV5-1 with TRBJ1-1; the D gene is possibly TRBD1 (6 bases). The CDR3 is made up of 15 amino acids. The V end lost 1 base, the J end lost 0 bases, and 10 bases lay between the germline ends. Germline V gives CDR1 SGHRS, CDR2 YFSETQ. For the CDR3, the DNA is TGCGCCAGCAGCTTGACAGGGAGCATGAACACTGAAGCTTTCTTT. Protein sequence: CASSLTGSMNTEAFF.

This chain joins TRBV28 and TRBJ2-3; TRBD1 matches 9 bases. Trimming removed 5 bases from V and 7 bases from J; junction bases left unmatched: 10. From germline, CDR1 is MDHEN and CDR2 SYDVKM. The CDR3 has 15 amino acids. The CDR3 sequence is CASSTRGTGTNTQYF. CDR3 nucleotides: TGTGCCAGCAGTACGCGAGGGACAGGGACAAATACGCAGTATTTT.

The rearrangement links TRBV10-3 to TRBJ2-7, with a possible D match to TRBD2 (5 bases). The CDR3 is made up of 12 amino acids. Germline CDR1 is ENHRY and CDR2 is SYGVKD. V lost 7 bases and J 5 bases, leaving 12 bases between the germline ends. The CDR3 reads CAITNTADEQYF. The CDR3 DNA reads as TGTGCCATCACCAACACAGCGGACGAGCAGTACTTC.

V usage is TRBV18 and J usage is TRBJ2-3; D is unresolved. V lost 0 bases and J lost 2, with 6 bases in between. The CDR3 spans 14 residues. Germline V gives CDR1 KGHSH, CDR2 LQKENI. The CDR3 loop is CASSPPAATDTQYF. Written as DNA, the CDR3 is TGTGCCAGCTCACCACCAGCAGCCACAGATACGCAGTATTTT.

The chain uses TRBV10-2 and TRBJ2-1; the D gene could be TRBD1 or TRBD2 (5 bases each). Per germline, CDR1 WSHSY and CDR2 SAAADI. The CDR3 is 13 amino acids. V was clipped by 6 bases and J by 0 bases, with 6 bases between them. This CDR3 is CASSGASYNEQFF. The CDR3 DNA follows: TGCGCCAGCAGCGGGGCCTCCTACAATGAGCAGTTCTTC.

The J gene is TRBJ1-1, the V gene TRBV18; TRBD1 matches at 7 bases. The CDR3 is 14 residues long. J lost 5 bases, V lost 6 bases, and 9 bases had no gene match. Germline values: CDR1 KGHSH, CDR2 LQKENI. The CDR3 region has the DNA TGTGCCAGCTCCAACCGACAGGGTGGAACTGAAGCTTTCTTT. This gives the protein CASSNRQGGTEAFF. Variable domain in full (rest from reference TRBV18 and TRBJ1-1): NAGVMQNPRHLVRRRGQEARLRCSPMKGHSHVYWYRQLPEEGLKFMVYLQKENIIDESGMPKERFSAEFPKEGPSILRIQQVVRGDSAAYFCASSNRQGGTEAFFGQGTRLTVV.

This clone was observed once. The CDR3 region is CASSPLIWDRSGNTIYF. The CDR3 bases are TGTGCCAGCTCACCACTCATCTGGGACAGATCTGGAAACACCATATATTTT. The gene calls are TRBV18 and TRBJ1-3, with TRBD1 matching over 7 bases. This CDR3 comprises 17 residues. Losses at the gene ends were 1 base for V and 1 base for J; bases not matched to a gene: 7. Germline values: CDR1 KGHSH, CDR2 LQKENI.

This clone occurred a few times. The rearrangement links TRBV27 to TRBJ2-7, with D perhaps assigned TRBD1 or TRBD2 (6 bases each). Trimming cost V 7 bases and J 1 base, with 17 bases left between them. Germline V CDR1 and CDR2: MNHEY, SMNVEV (reference sequence). CDR3 size: 15 residues. The CDR3 DNA reads as TGTGCCAGCAACCACGGGGGCAGAAGGTCCTACGAGCAGTACTTC. This gives the protein CASNHGGRRSYEQYF.

This chain joins TRBV28 and TRBJ1-1; D is uncertain. Trimming shortened V by 2 bases and J by 0 bases, and 1 base separated the two germline ends. Germline CDR1 and CDR2: MDHEN and SYDVKM. This CDR3 comprises 12 residues. The CDR3 bases are TGTGCCAGCAGTTTACTGAACACTGAAGCTTTCTTT. The encoded protein is CASSLLNTEAFF.